One and the same sample provided the 22 T cell receptor beta chains below, sequenced in a study of CD8+ T cells in alopecia areata. Sequencing used cDNA as its template, made by extracting RNA and reverse transcribing it. Profiled with immunoSEQ multiplex PCR; TCRdb holds only in-frame clones, not every one. The table lists some 150,000 clones, 80% to 90% of them singletons, with 25% in the top ten. Treatment denoted: oral pan-JAK inhibitor, 5-10 mg twice daily. The source material was CD8+ T cells sorted from blood, sampled at week 4, from a patient treated with tofacitinib. Every receptor here comes from a human donor with alopecia areata.

This sequence joins TRBV4-1 and TRBJ2-7; TRBD1 agrees at 10 bases. Germline V gene sequence: CDR1 MGHRA, CDR2 YSYEKL. This CDR3 is built from 15 residues. J gave up 2 bases and V 5 bases, and 6 bases lay outside the gene matches. The CDR3 DNA follows: TGCGCCAGCAGCGGACCGGGACAGGGGACCTACGAGCAGTACTTC. This gives the protein CASSGPGQGTYEQYF.

This sequence joins TRBV15 and TRBJ1-5, with D possibly matching TRBD1 (5 bases). CDR3 length: 13 residues. V was clipped by 5 bases and J by 5 bases, with 10 bases between them. CDR1 is LNHNV, CDR2 YYDKDF, per germline (reference sequence). CDR3 loop: CATSLQGYQPQHF. DNA of the CDR3: TGTGCCACCAGCCTCCAGGGATATCAGCCCCAGCATTTT. The complete variable domain, with remaining parts taken from reference TRBV15 and TRBJ1-5, reads DAMVIQNPRYQVTQFGKPVTLSCSQTLNHNVMYWYQQKSSQAPKLLFHYYDKDFNNEADTPDNFQSRRPNTSFCFLDIRSPGLGDTAMYLCATSLQGYQPQHFGDGTRLSIL.

This clone has only one observation. The chain uses TRBV29-1 and TRBJ2-7; 8 nucleotides align to TRBD1. V shed 1 base and J 2 bases; nucleotides not matched to a gene: 7. The CDR3 is 15 residues long. Germline values: CDR1 SQVTM, CDR2 ANQGSEA. In DNA form, the CDR3 reads TGCAGCGTTGAAGTCTGGACAGGGAGAACCTACGAGCAGTACTTC. This translates into CSVEVWTGRTYEQYF.

The rearrangement uses TRBV27 and TRBJ1-2, with D unclear. Deletions cut 1 base from V and 4 bases from J, with 10 bases between. The CDR3 loop spans 14 amino acids. CDR1 MNHEY and CDR2 SMNVEV come from the germline V gene (reference sequence). As DNA, the CDR3 is TGTGCCAGCAGTTTATTCGGCACCACCTATGGCTACACCTTC. Its translation is CASSLFGTTYGYTF.

This chain connects TRBV2 to TRBJ2-6; D perhaps matches TRBD2 (6 bases). The ends were cut back, 0 bases at V and 0 bases at J, with 21 bases in the middle. The length of the CDR3 is 21 residues. Germline CDR1 and CDR2: SNHLY and FYNNEI. CDR3 protein: CASSEAYPRGTASSGANVLTF. Here the CDR3 DNA reads TGTGCCAGCAGTGAAGCGTACCCCCGGGGGACGGCGAGCTCTGGGGCCAACGTCCTGACTTTC.

This clone was recorded only once. V and J are TRBV25-1 and TRBJ2-7; tentative D call: TRBD2 (5 bases). The CDR3 spans 13 residues. Germline V gene lookup returns CDR1 MGHDK and CDR2 SYGVNS. The ends were cut back, 2 bases at V and 4 bases at J, with 9 bases in the middle. CDR3 region: CASSEEGRYEQYF. CDR3 in DNA: TGTGCCAGCAGTGAAGAGGGAAGGTACGAGCAGTACTTC.

With respect to this clone: Other DNA sequences of this sample code for an identical CDR3. J is TRBJ2-1 and V is TRBV4-3; 8 bases fit TRBD2. V shed 3 bases and J 4 bases; nucleotides not matched to a gene: 5. The CDR3 totals 15 residues. Per the germline V gene, CDR1 is LGHNA and CDR2 is YSLEER. CDR3 protein: CASSQDRGGYNEQFF. The CDR3 DNA reads as TGCGCCAGCAGCCAGGACCGGGGGGGGTACAATGAGCAGTTCTTC.

This chain joins TRBV7-2 and TRBJ2-1; D might be TRBD1 or TRBD2, each matching 5 bases. The CDR3 covers 13 residues. Germline CDR1 SGHTA, CDR2 FQGNSA. V was clipped by 8 bases and J by 2 bases, with 10 bases between them. CDR3 sequence reads: CASGDATYNEQFF. For the CDR3, the DNA is TGTGCCAGCGGGGACGCCACCTACAATGAGCAGTTCTTC.

The chain recombines TRBV7-9 with TRBJ2-7; D call uncertain. This CDR3 is built from 14 residues. Trimming removed 1 base from V and 2 bases from J, with 9 bases in between. Germline assignment: CDR1 SEHNR and CDR2 FQNEAQ (reference sequence). The CDR3 nucleotides are TGTGCCAGCAGCTTAGGCCCGGACGCCTACGAGCAGTACTTC. This translates into CASSLGPDAYEQYF.

The rearrangement joins TRBV30 to TRBJ2-5; D is ambiguous. The J call could be wrong; TRBJ2-7 is a better fit for the DNA end. The CDR3 is 11 residues long. Germline V gene data show CDR1 as GTSNPN and CDR2 as SVGIG (reference sequence). As DNA, the CDR3 is TGTGCCTGGGGTGGTGTCTACGAGCAGTACTTC. Amino acids: CAWGGVYEQYF.

The rearrangement uses TRBV12-5 and TRBJ1-1; the D gene is possibly TRBD1 (6 bases). The CDR3 has 13 amino acids. V was trimmed by 5 bases and J by 7 bases, leaving 14 bases between them. Germline lookup yields CDR1 LGHNT and CDR2 FRNRAP. CDR3 DNA sequence: TGTGCTAGTGGTCGCGGACAGCCAGATGAAGCTTTCTTT. Encoded protein: CASGRGQPDEAFF.

The rearrangement joins TRBV6-5 to TRBJ2-5; tentatively, D is TRBD2 (5 bases). The germline CDR1 and CDR2 sequences are MNHEY and SVGAGI. The CDR3 is made up of 14 amino acids. V was trimmed by 2 bases and J by 5 bases, leaving 12 bases between them. The CDR3 nucleotides read TGTGCCAGCAGTTACGAGGGTTATGGGGAGACCCAGTACTTC. It is translated as CASSYEGYGETQYF.

The rearrangement uses TRBV29-1 and TRBJ2-7; 16 bases agree with TRBD2. Germline CDR1 SQVTM, CDR2 ANQGSEA. V lost 3 bases to trimming and J lost 3 bases; unmatched junction nucleotides: 2. The CDR3 covers 15 residues. DNA of the CDR3: TGCAGCGTTGAGGGACTAGCGGGGGGGTTCTACGAGCAGTACTTC. As protein: CSVEGLAGGFYEQYF.

This chain uses TRBV13 with TRBJ2-3; D unclear. The germline V gene encodes CDR1 PRHDT and CDR2 FYEKMQ (reference sequence). This CDR3 has 14 residues. Trimming removed 2 bases at V and 3 bases at J, with 9 bases between. CDR3 nucleotide sequence: TGTGCCAGCAGCTTACTGCATAGGACAGATACGCAGTATTTT. Residues: CASSLLHRTDTQYF.

The V call is TRBV4-1, the J call TRBJ2-1; 7 bases agree with TRBD1. This CDR3 has 15 residues. The germline gives CDR1 MGHRA, CDR2 YSYEKL. V shed 4 bases and J 8 bases; nucleotides not matched to a gene: 11. CDR3: CASSPPGQTPHEQFF. The CDR3 DNA sequence: TGCGCCAGCAGCCCCCCGGGACAGACCCCTCATGAGCAGTTCTTC.

The chain has TRBV2 and TRBJ2-7; 9 bases fit TRBD2. The trim removed 3 bases at V and 2 bases at J, leaving 5 bases unmatched. CDR1 is SNHLY, CDR2 FYNNEI, per germline. The length of the CDR3 is 15 residues. The CDR3 coding sequence is TGTGCCAGCAGTGAGGCTAGCGGGGCCCCCTACGAGCAGTACTTC. Protein sequence: CASSEASGAPYEQYF.

The rearrangement uses TRBV6-5 and TRBJ2-3, with 9 bases matching TRBD1. There are 13 residues in the CDR3. Germline V gene sequence: CDR1 MNHEY, CDR2 SVGAGI. Trimming cost V 5 bases and J 9 bases; bases outside gene matches: 6. CDR3 nucleotide sequence: TGTGCCAGCAGTCCGGGACAGGGCCTCACGCAGTATTTT. The encoded protein is CASSPGQGLTQYF.

This chain links TRBV29-1 with TRBJ2-7, with 9 bases fitting TRBD1. Trimming at V came to 3 bases and at J to 4 bases, leaving 1 base not matched to a gene. The CDR3 runs to 12 residues. Germline-derived CDR1 and CDR2 are SQVTM and ANQGSEA. CDR3 sequence: CSVEDRGYEQYF. As DNA, the CDR3 is TGCAGCGTTGAGGACAGGGGATACGAGCAGTACTTC.

V usage is TRBV9 and J usage is TRBJ2-5; weak D call: TRBD2 (5 bases). V lost 0 bases, J lost 3 bases, and 9 bases lay in between. CDR1 is SGDLS and CDR2 is YYNGEE in the germline V gene. The CDR3 runs 14 residues. The CDR3 spells CASSVGAGKETQYF. In nucleotides, the CDR3 is TGTGCCAGCAGCGTAGGTGCGGGTAAAGAGACCCAGTACTTC.

The chain joins TRBV7-2 to TRBJ2-7; TRBD2 matches at 7 bases. The V gene end was trimmed by 5 bases and the J gene end by 3 bases; junction bases not matched to a gene: 4. Germline CDR1 reads SGHTA; CDR2 reads FQGNSA. CDR3 length equals 13 residues. The CDR3 region has the DNA TGTGCCAGCAGCCTCGGACTAGTCTACGAGCAGTACTTC. Protein sequence: CASSLGLVYEQYF.

This sequence joins TRBV29-1 and TRBJ2-1; 12 bases are shared with TRBD2. CDR1 is SQVTM and CDR2 is ANQGSEA in the germline V gene. The V gene end was trimmed by 7 bases and the J gene end by 9 bases; junction bases not matched to a gene: 7. This CDR3 spans 13 amino acids. The CDR3 DNA reads as TGCAGCGGTCTAGCGGGGGGGCTTGGTGAGCAGTTCTTC. Protein sequence: CSGLAGGLGEQFF.

This sequence joins TRBV5-6 and TRBJ2-7, with 7 nucleotides matching TRBD1. Losses at the gene ends were 0 bases for V and 3 bases for J; bases not matched to a gene: 3. Germline lookup yields CDR1 SGHDT and CDR2 YYEEEE. The CDR3 is 14 amino acids. The CDR3 DNA reads TGTGCCAGCAGCTTGGAGGGGGCCGTCTACGAGCAGTACTTC. Protein: CASSLEGAVYEQYF.